This T cell receptor (beta chain) was obtained from a study of blood T cell repertoires in COVID-19. Study-wide background: The samples span acute and convalescent COVID-19 from the United States, Italy and Spain. T cells, B-cell-depleted T cells, or PBMCs supplied cDNA or gDNA.

Here immunoSEQ multiplex PCR was the method, and the copy in TCRdb shows in-frame clones only, minus some. The table records approximately 140,000 clones, 80% to 90% of them present only once. The CDR3 length is 15 residues. V lost 4 bases to trimming and J lost 4 bases; unmatched junction nucleotides: 5. CDR1 and CDR2 from the germline V gene are MNHEY and SVGAGI. This receptor was identified in a man between 60 and 75 years old with active or convalescent COVID-19. This chain links TRBV6-5 with TRBJ2-2, with TRBD1 identical over 8 bases. Sequencing was performed on peripheral blood. In DNA, the CDR3 is TGTGCCAGCAGTTCGGACAGGGTACGCACCGGGGAGCTGTTTTTT. Translation: CASSSDRVRTGELFF.